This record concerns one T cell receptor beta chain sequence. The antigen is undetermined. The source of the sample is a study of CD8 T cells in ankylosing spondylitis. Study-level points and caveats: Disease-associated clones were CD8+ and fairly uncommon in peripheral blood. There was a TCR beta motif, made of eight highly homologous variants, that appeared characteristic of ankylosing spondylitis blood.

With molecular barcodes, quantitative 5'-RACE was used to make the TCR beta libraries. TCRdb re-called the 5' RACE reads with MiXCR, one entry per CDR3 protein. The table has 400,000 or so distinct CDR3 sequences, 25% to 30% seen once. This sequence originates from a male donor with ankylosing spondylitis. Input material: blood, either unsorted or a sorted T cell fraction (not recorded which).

The CDR3 DNA reads TGTGCCAGCAGCGCACGAACAGGGAGGAACACTGAAGCTTTCTTT. The encoded protein is CASSARTGRNTEAFF. This chain connects TRBV2 to TRBJ1-1; D is possibly TRBD1 (6 bases). The CDR3 has 15 residues. From germline, CDR1 is SNHLY and CDR2 FYNNEI. Between the trimmed V and J ends, which lost 6 bases and 1 base, there was a span of 15 bases.